Many counts were recorded for the clone carrying this TCR beta chain. Antigen: not known. The data were obtained in a study of T cells in Graves' hyperthyroidism and ophthalmopathy. Whole-study results and caveats: Ophthalmopathy was told apart from stable hyperthyroidism by a 13 V-J model. In validation, the model predicted ophthalmopathy. These predictions came a median around 5.9 months before onset. Peripheral blood also featured most of the thyroid clonotypes expanded above 0.001.

At first hyperthyroidism diagnosis, before any ophthalmopathy symptoms, the blood sample was collected. The CDR3 contains 14 residues. Trimming removed 0 bases from V and 6 bases from J, with 11 bases in between. Germline CDR1 reads LGHDT; CDR2 reads YNNKEL (reference sequence). Using RNA transcripts as the source, TCR beta CDR3 regions were amplified. Using the HTBI primer set, a first-round RT-PCR was run on the TCR CDR3. TCRdb itself ran the multiplex PCR reads through MiXCR, one entry per CDR3 protein. The table has a few hundred thousand distinct CDR3 sequences, roughly 15% seen once. The TCR sequence derives from a woman between 40 and 50 years old with Graves' hyperthyroidism that later progressed to Graves' ophthalmopathy. The chain employs TRBV3-1 and TRBJ1-2, with D possibly being TRBD1 (5 bases). Source material: blood. CDR3 nucleotide sequence: TGTGCCAGCAGCCAAGATCAGGGCCTGGATGGCTACACCTTC. It yields the protein CASSQDQGLDGYTF.